This T cell receptor (beta chain) was found in a study of post-analysis software for immune sequencing data (dated by TCRdb to about 2015). General notes on the study: Disease courses on record covered relapsing-remitting, secondary progressive and progressive-relapsing multiple sclerosis, though some patients had no subtype annotation. A subset of samples was prepared in parallel using single-end sample barcoding, then pooled and co-amplified after Illumina adapter ligation. The multiple sclerosis patient repertoires were compared with about a dozen previously published healthy control repertoires from donors aged about 6 to 26 years.

Results and caveats for the whole study, not just this receptor: Significantly higher frequencies in patients than in controls were found for a few TRBV segments, including TRBV5-6, TRBV5-1 and TRBV20-1. Normalized Chao1 diversity was significantly lower in multiple sclerosis patients than controls, suggesting substantial peripheral T-cell clonal expansion. The multiple sclerosis patient group was slightly younger than the control group. Strong co-clustering of samples prepared in the same batch was shown by direct clustering with F measure, prompting a batch-effect correction.

Library creation used PCR. The reads were generated on an Illumina HiSeq 2500. To reduce PCR and sequencing biases, unique molecular identifiers were built into the TCR beta cDNA libraries. Roughly 0.5 million cDNA molecules were obtained per 1 to 10 million input T cells, so each molecule approximated one T cell. The patient libraries were prepared and sequenced with the same protocol used for the earlier healthy control dataset. Samples belonging to the same batch were prepared together, multiplexed and sequenced on a shared HiSeq lane. Concerning the study's data processing: MIGEC handled the raw barcoded reads, throwing out single-read molecular identifier groups before consensus assembly and CDR3 extraction. Clonotype tables were post-analysed with VDJtools, normalizing diversity by down-sampling all datasets to the smallest sample size. To correct batch-related cross-sample contamination, repertoire overlap clustering matched CDR3 amino acid sequences but not nucleotide sequences. TCRdb reprocessing: public reads trimmed at Q25 with fastp, clones called with MiXCR, in-frame beta chains kept. Under each unique CDR3 protein, matching rows form one entry showing the most common genes and DNA. The V and J calls were determined by TCRdb, not by the authors. This sample gives roughly 400,000 distinct CDR3 sequences in total; 30% to 45% of them show up just once. The ten largest make up 7.5% to 8.5% of the sample.

Remarks on this clonotype: Its binding antigen is unknown. No per-base quality is available; no much larger clone lies one base away.

TCR beta repertoires were profiled from peripheral blood of 13 young patients with multiple sclerosis to demonstrate the VDJtools post-analysis software. Multiple sclerosis patients were children and adolescents aged roughly 6 to 16 years. Measured from the cysteine to the phenylalanine, the CDR3 is 15 residues long. Only the CDR3 part of the read is kept: 45 bases, read in frame from the first base. The germline V gene gives CDR1 as SGHAT and CDR2 as FQNNGV. The germline V and J ends show losses of 5 bases and 4 bases respectively, and no gene match explains 8 bases of the junction. This chain is built from TRBV11-2 and TRBJ1-2, and TRBD1 matches 9 of the central bases. The sample taken for sequencing was blood. This sequence was found in a girl aged 2 to 10 with multiple sclerosis. The CDR3 region reads CASSRSGQGGYGYTF. The DNA sequence follows: TGTGCCAGCAGCCGATCGGGACAGGGTGGCTATGGCTACACCTTC.